The 29 T cell receptor beta chains given below trace back to one sample, sequenced in a study of tumor-infiltrating lymphocytes in primary liver carcinoma. A constant-region primer primed TCR beta cDNA synthesis from 450 to 550 ng of total RNA. Construction of TCR beta libraries relied on three successive nested multiplex PCR rounds employing slightly modified ARM-PCR. TRBV1-TRBV30 forward primers and a C-beta reverse primer were used in the first two PCR rounds, which each ran for 9 to 10 cycles. TCRdb used MiXCR to reprocess the multiplex PCR reads, holding one entry per CDR3 protein. The sample contains approximately 340,000 distinct CDR3 sequences, about two thirds of which appear only once. They got blood RNA out of unsorted whole blood and also pulled out germline DNA. Sequenced: peripheral blood. The receptors originated from a man between 35 and 55 years old with primary liver carcinoma and hepatitis B virus infection.

Notes on this clonotype: An end of the junction does not agree with germline; a read error may underlie this. The V call is TRBV11-2, the J call TRBJ2-7, with D tentatively TRBD2 (7 bases). CDR3 size: 18 residues. Per the germline V gene, CDR1 is SGHAT and CDR2 is FQNNGV. CDR3 in amino acids: CARSWTGGTETTYYEQYF. CDR3 coding DNA: TGTGCCAGGAGCTGGACGGGGGGCACCGAGACTACCTATTACGAGCAGTACTTC. The full variable domain, rest sourced from reference TRBV11-2 and TRBJ2-7, is EAGVAQSPRYKIIEKRQSVAFWCNPISGHATLYWYQQILGQGPKLLIQFQNNGVVDDSQLPKDRFSAERLKGVDSTLKIQPAKLEDSAVYLCARSWTGGTETTYYEQYFGPGTRLTVT.

This clonotype was found many times. The genes are TRBV6-1 and TRBJ2-7, with 12 nucleotides matching TRBD1. Per the germline V gene, CDR1 is MNHNS and CDR2 is SASEGT. After removal of 0 bases from V and 2 bases from J, the junction contained 8 bases not matched to a gene. CDR3 length equals 18 residues. This chain's CDR3 is CASSEALFGTGGTYEQYF. In DNA, the CDR3 is TGTGCCAGCAGTGAAGCGCTTTTCGGGACAGGGGGCACCTACGAGCAGTACTTC.

A word on this clonotype: The junction differs from germline at one of its ends, possibly a read error. The rearrangement uses TRBV28 and TRBJ2-3, with D possibly TRBD1 on 5 matching bases. Per the germline V gene, CDR1 is MDHEN and CDR2 is SYDVKM. This CDR3 spans 15 amino acids. The CDR3 sequence is CAGSTPGPNTDTQYF. The CDR3 region has the DNA TGTGCCGGCAGCACCCCAGGGCCAAACACAGATACGCAGTATTTT.

As for this clonotype: A much larger clone lies a single base off, so this may be a read error. The chain carries TRBV4-2 and TRBJ2-5, with 8 bases aligning to TRBD2. The CDR3 is 14 amino acids. Per the germline V gene, CDR1 is LGHNA and CDR2 is YNFKEQ. CDR3 nucleotides: TGTGCCAGCAGCCCCACGGCGGGAGGAGAGACCCAGCACTTC. Protein product: CASSPTAGGETQHF.

This clonotype was seen only once. Since a much larger clone is just one base distant, this may be a read error. The gene calls are TRBV28 and TRBJ1-2, with 8 bases fitting TRBD1. Germline-derived CDR1 and CDR2 are MDHEN and SYDVKM. The CDR3 sequence is 15 residues long. V was clipped by 5 bases and J by 6 bases; unmatched bases: 11. The CDR3 reads CASSRRGQGRDGYTF. The CDR3 DNA is TGTGCCAGCAGTAGACGTGGACAGGGAAGGGATGGCTACACCTTC.

In this sample, this clonotype turned up a few times. The V and J genes are TRBV5-1 and TRBJ1-1, with D possibly matching TRBD1 (5 bases). The CDR3 extends over 14 amino acids. V was shortened by 4 bases and J by 0 bases, with 10 bases between the two germline ends. The germline CDR1 and CDR2 sequences are SGHRS and YFSETQ. DNA of the CDR3: TGCGCCAGCAGCCCGGGACGGATGAACACTGAAGCTTTCTTT. Its translation is CASSPGRMNTEAFF.

In the case of this clonotype: Relative to the germline gene, one junction end is altered; a read error may explain this. The chain joins TRBV6-6 to TRBJ2-7; no reliable D call. Germline V CDR1 and CDR2: MNHNY, SVGAGI (reference sequence). There are 15 residues in the CDR3. As DNA, the CDR3 is TGTGCCAGCAATTACCAACCCGTGCTCGACTACGAGCAGTACTTC. This encodes CASNYQPVLDYEQYF.

This clonotype appeared a single time. The V call is TRBV18, the J call TRBJ2-3, with TRBD2 matching 8 bases. V trimming: 2 bases; J trimming: 1 base; junction bases outside the gene matches: 8. The CDR3 spans 17 residues. Germline CDR1 KGHSH, CDR2 LQKENI. In DNA form, the CDR3 reads TGTGCCAGCTCACCAGAACCTAGCGGGTCTGGCACAGATACGCAGTATTTT. Protein product: CASSPEPSGSGTDTQYF.

This clonotype was seen a single time. The V gene is TRBV7-8, the J gene TRBJ2-2, with TRBD2 matching over 7 bases. There are 15 residues in the CDR3. With 0 bases clipped from V and 6 bases from J, the junction kept 4 bases outside the gene matches. Germline CDR1 is SGHVS and CDR2 is FQNEAQ. CDR3 in DNA: TGTGCCAGCAGCTTAGCGGAGGGAGGGCCCGGGGAGCTGTTTTTT. Translating it yields CASSLAEGGPGELFF.

The sample holds one count of this clonotype. The junction and the germline gene differ at one end; a read error may be behind it. CDR3: CASSPACGYTF. DNA for the CDR3: TGCGCCAGCAGCCCAGCGTGCGGCTACACCTTC. The chain recombines TRBV11-2 with TRBJ1-2; no firm D call. The CDR3 runs to 11 residues. Germline V lookup: CDR1 SGHAT, CDR2 FQNNGV.

Regarding this clonotype: Compared with germline, one end of the junction differs, possibly owing to a read error. The J gene is TRBJ2-1, the V gene TRBV11-2; 8 bases fit TRBD2. From germline, CDR1 is SGHAT and CDR2 FQNNGV. CDR3 length equals 15 residues. CDR3 residues: CASSISGTSHNEQFF. As DNA, the CDR3 is TGTGCCAGCAGCATTAGCGGGACCTCCCACAACGAGCAGTTCTTC.

This clonotype was seen once. CDR3 protein: CSVEVPIAHNNEQFF. As DNA, the CDR3 is TGCAGCGTTGAGGTTCCTATAGCGCACAATAATGAGCAGTTCTTC. V gene TRBV29-1 combines with J gene TRBJ2-1; D possibly corresponds to TRBD2 (5 bases). V gave up 3 bases and J gave up 7 bases, with 19 bases separating them. CDR3 length: 15 amino acids. Germline V gene lookup returns CDR1 SQVTM and CDR2 ANQGSEA.

This rearrangement joins TRBV6-2 or TRBV6-3 to TRBJ2-5; TRBD2 matches 8 bases. The germline CDR1 and CDR2 sequences are MNHEY and SVGEGT. V lost 2 bases to trimming and J lost 5 bases; unmatched junction nucleotides: 13. This CDR3 contains 17 residues. The CDR3 region is CASSYPSGSGAWETQYF. For the CDR3, the DNA is TGTGCCAGCAGTTACCCTTCCGGTAGCGGGGCATGGGAGACCCAGTACTTC.

Concerning this clonotype: A much larger clonotype is one base distant, so this may be a read error. CDR3 region: CVCARDTDTQYF. The CDR3 nucleotides are TGTGTTTGTGCTAGGGACACAGATACGCAGTATTTT. J is TRBJ2-3 and V is TRBV12-3 or TRBV12-4; D call uncertain. The CDR3 loop spans 12 amino acids.

This clonotype was counted only a few times. This chain uses TRBV30 with TRBJ1-1; D remains ambiguous. This CDR3 has 9 residues. Looked up from germline, CDR1 is GTSNPN and CDR2 is SVGIG (reference sequence). Between the trimmed V and J ends, which lost 7 bases and 3 bases, there was a span of 3 bases. The CDR3 loop is CAFDTEAFF. CDR3 nucleotide sequence: TGTGCCTTTGACACTGAAGCTTTCTTT.

This clonotype was recorded at least ten times. The CDR3 here is CASSEGRAEAFF. In nucleotides, the CDR3 is TGTGCCAGCAGTGAGGGAAGGGCTGAAGCTTTCTTT. This chain joins TRBV25-1 and TRBJ1-1, with D unresolved. The V end was cut by 3 bases, the J end by 6 bases, with 8 bases between. The CDR3 length is 12 residues. Germline CDR1 MGHDK, CDR2 SYGVNS.

As concerns this clonotype: In this CDR3 the conserved last residue, phenylalanine or tryptophan, is missing, so a read error is likely. The chain joins TRBV6-5 to TRBJ2-5; D perhaps matches TRBD1 (6 bases). The CDR3 has 13 amino acids. Trimming removed 9 bases from V and 0 bases from J, with 11 bases in between. CDR1 is MNHEY and CDR2 is SVGAGI in the germline V gene. As DNA, the CDR3 is TGTGCCAGGCGTGGACAGAACCAAGAGACCCAGTACTTA. Its protein product is CARRGQNQETQYL.

Details on this clonotype: No conserved phenylalanine or tryptophan is present at the end of the CDR3, so a read error is the likely explanation. This rearrangement joins TRBV4-2 to TRBJ2-7; D is unclear. The length of the CDR3 is 12 residues. The germline CDR1 and CDR2 sequences are LGHNA and YNFKEQ. CDR3 amino acids: CASSQDFYEQYI. CDR3 nucleotide sequence: TGTGCCAGCAGCCAAGATTTCTACGAACAGTACATC.

This clonotype has just a few counts. This sequence joins TRBV10-1 and TRBJ2-7, with 10 bases aligning to TRBD1. The CDR3 consists of 13 residues. Germline V CDR1 and CDR2: WNHNN, SYGVQD (reference sequence). The junction had 3 bases not matched to a gene; V was cut back by 9 bases and J by 1 base. The CDR3 sequence: CASPGQGSYEQYF. Written as DNA, the CDR3 is TGCGCCAGTCCGGGACAGGGGTCCTACGAGCAGTACTTC.

About this clonotype: One end of the junction fails to match germline, which may point to a read error. CDR3 sequence: CATSMGSYEQYF. The CDR3 DNA sequence: TGTGCCACTTCGATGGGCTCCTACGAGCAGTATTTC. This sequence joins TRBV4-2 and TRBJ2-7, with D uncertain. Germline lookup yields CDR1 LGHNA and CDR2 YNFKEQ. The CDR3 is 12 residues long.

Details on this clonotype: This CDR3 fails to terminate in the conserved phenylalanine or tryptophan, so it likely reflects a read error. The V gene is TRBV28, the J gene TRBJ2-3; D could derive from TRBD1 or TRBD2 (5 bases each). The CDR3 is made up of 13 amino acids. Trimming took off 7 bases at V and 1 base at J, with 9 bases between the two ends. Germline V CDR1 and CDR2: MDHEN, SYDVKM. The CDR3 loop reads CASIPGRTDTQYL. CDR3 coding DNA: TGTGCCAGCATCCCGGGGCGCACAGATACGCAGTATTTG.

About this clonotype itself: A much larger clone lies a single base off, so this may be a read error. The J gene is TRBJ2-1, the V gene TRBV10-3, with 9 bases aligning to TRBD2. The CDR3 consists of 15 residues. Germline V lookup: CDR1 ENHRY, CDR2 SYGVKD. With 5 bases clipped from V and 6 bases from J, the junction kept 8 bases outside the gene matches. The CDR3 spells CAISSGTSWTNEQFF. The CDR3 DNA follows: TGTGCCATCAGTTCCGGGACTAGCTGGACCAATGAGCAGTTCTTC.

For this clonotype: This may stem from a read error, because a much larger clone lies one nucleotide away. The chain joins TRBV12-3 or TRBV12-4 to TRBJ2-5; possible D gene TRBD2, 7 bases. Trimming took off 10 bases at V and 5 bases at J, with 23 bases between the two ends. The CDR3 length is 15 residues. CDR3 nucleotides: TGTGCCACCGCCCGAAACTCGGGGGGCGGTGAGACCCAGTACTTC. It encodes CATARNSGGGETQYF.

Concerning this clonotype: One end of the junction does not line up with germline, which may come from a read error. The V and J genes are TRBV4-2 and TRBJ2-1; TRBD2 agrees at 11 bases. The CDR3 sequence is 15 residues long. Germline loops: CDR1 LGHNA, CDR2 YNFKEQ. CDR3 DNA: TGCGCCAACAGCCACGTAGCGGGAGGGCACAATGAGCAGTTCTTC. Amino acid sequence: CANSHVAGGHNEQFF.

With regard to this clonotype: Likely a read error: the CDR3 ends without its conserved phenylalanine or tryptophan. The gene calls are TRBV29-1 and TRBJ2-3, with D unclear. V was clipped by 0 bases and J by 5 bases, with 21 bases between them. This CDR3 region has 17 residues. CDR1 SQVTM and CDR2 ANQGSEA come from the germline V gene. CDR3 protein: CSVEDFLATKLVDTQYL. CDR3 sequence (DNA): TGCAGCGTTGAAGATTTTTTGGCTACTAAACTGGTAGATACGCAGTATCTT.

This clonotype was recorded a few times. V usage is TRBV11-2 and J usage is TRBJ2-5, with TRBD2 matching over 7 bases. The CDR3 runs to 16 residues. V lost 5 bases and J lost 2; bases outside the gene matches: 11. The germline V gene encodes CDR1 SGHAT and CDR2 FQNNGV. The CDR3 nucleotides read TGTGCCAGCAGCCCCGGACTAACGGGGGGACAAGAGACCCAGTACTTC. It translates to CASSPGLTGGQETQYF.

This sequence joins TRBV28 and TRBJ2-1; 10 positions match TRBD2. The ends lost 1 base at V and 5 bases at J; junction bases unmatched: 11. Germline CDR1 reads MDHEN; CDR2 reads SYDVKM. This CDR3 is 18 amino acids long. CDR3 in amino acids: CASSLLGSRTSGHNEQFF. CDR3 nucleotides: TGTGCCAGCAGTTTATTGGGTTCGAGGACTAGCGGACACAATGAGCAGTTCTTC. Together with reference TRBV28 and TRBJ2-1, the CDR3 gives the full variable domain: DVKVTQSSRYLVKRTGEKVFLECVQDMDHENMFWYRQDPGLGLRLIYFSYDVKMKEKGDIPEGYSVSREKKERFSLILESASTNQTSMYLCASSLLGSRTSGHNEQFFGPGTRLTVL.

The chain carries TRBV5-1 and TRBJ2-7; the match to TRBD2 covers 7 bases. CDR1 SGHRS and CDR2 YFSETQ come from the germline V gene. Trimming at V came to 2 bases and at J to 2 bases, leaving 4 bases not matched to a gene. The CDR3 contains 14 residues. This chain's CDR3 is CASSFSGQTYEQYF. The DNA for the CDR3 is TGCGCCAGCAGCTTTAGCGGGCAGACCTACGAGCAGTACTTC.

A word on this clonotype: A much larger clone lies one base from this, so it may be a read error. This CDR3 fails to terminate in the conserved phenylalanine or tryptophan, so it likely reflects a read error. J is TRBJ2-7 and V is TRBV5-6, with 8 positions matching TRBD2. Per germline, CDR1 SGHDT and CDR2 YYEEEE. J was trimmed by 2 bases and V by 6 bases; bases with no gene match: 7. The CDR3 length is 14 residues. CDR3 coding DNA: TGTGCCAGCACCCCGGTCGGGAGGGCCTACGAGCAGTACCTC. Amino acids: CASTPVGRAYEQYL.